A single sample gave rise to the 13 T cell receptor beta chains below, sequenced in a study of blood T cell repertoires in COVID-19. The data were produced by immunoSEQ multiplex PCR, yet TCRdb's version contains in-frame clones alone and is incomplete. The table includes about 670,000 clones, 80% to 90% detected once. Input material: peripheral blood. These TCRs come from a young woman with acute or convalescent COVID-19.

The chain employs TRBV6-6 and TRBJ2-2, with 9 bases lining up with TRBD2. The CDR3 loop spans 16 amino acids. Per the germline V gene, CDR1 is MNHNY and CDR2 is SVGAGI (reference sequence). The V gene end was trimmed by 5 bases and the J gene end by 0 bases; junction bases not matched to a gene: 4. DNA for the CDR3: TGTGCCAGCAGTGCGGGGGGGACTCCGAACACCGGGGAGCTGTTTTTT. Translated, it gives CASSAGGTPNTGELFF.

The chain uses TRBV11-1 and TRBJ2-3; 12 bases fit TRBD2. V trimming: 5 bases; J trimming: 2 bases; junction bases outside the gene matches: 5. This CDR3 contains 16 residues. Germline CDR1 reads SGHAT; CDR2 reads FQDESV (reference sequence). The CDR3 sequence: CASSNRLAGDTDTQYF. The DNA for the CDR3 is TGTGCCAGCAGCAACAGACTAGCGGGGGACACAGATACGCAGTATTTT.

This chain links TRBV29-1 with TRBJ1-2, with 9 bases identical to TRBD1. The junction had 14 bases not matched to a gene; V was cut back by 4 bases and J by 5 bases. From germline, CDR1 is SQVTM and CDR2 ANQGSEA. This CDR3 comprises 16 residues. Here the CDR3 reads CSVVVMQRTGDYGYTF. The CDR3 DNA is TGCAGCGTTGTAGTTATGCAAAGGACAGGGGATTATGGCTACACCTTC.

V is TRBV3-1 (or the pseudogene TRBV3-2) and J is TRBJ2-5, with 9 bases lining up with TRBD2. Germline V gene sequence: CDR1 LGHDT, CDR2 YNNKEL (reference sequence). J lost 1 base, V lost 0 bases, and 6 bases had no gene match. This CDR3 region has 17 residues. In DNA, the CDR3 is TGTGCCAGCAGCCAAGATGGGGGTAGCGGGGGCCAAGAGACCCAGTACTTC. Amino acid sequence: CASSQDGGSGGQETQYF.

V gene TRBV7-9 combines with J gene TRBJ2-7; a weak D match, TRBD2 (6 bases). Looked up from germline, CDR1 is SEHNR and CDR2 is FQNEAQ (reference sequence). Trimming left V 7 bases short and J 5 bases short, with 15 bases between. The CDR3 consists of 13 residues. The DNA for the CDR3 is TGTGCCAGCACCTCCAGTCGGGGGAACGAGCAGTACTTC. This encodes CASTSSRGNEQYF.

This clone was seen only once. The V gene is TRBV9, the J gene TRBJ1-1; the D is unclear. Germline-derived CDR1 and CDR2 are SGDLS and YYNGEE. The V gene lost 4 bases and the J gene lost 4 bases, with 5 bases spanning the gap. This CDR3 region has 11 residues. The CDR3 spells CASSPFTEAFF. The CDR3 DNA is TGTGCCAGCAGCCCCTTCACTGAAGCTTTCTTT.

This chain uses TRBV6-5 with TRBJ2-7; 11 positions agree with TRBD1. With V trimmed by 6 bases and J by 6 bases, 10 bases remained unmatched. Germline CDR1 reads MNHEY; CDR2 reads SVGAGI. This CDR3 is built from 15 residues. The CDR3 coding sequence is TGTGCCAGCAGACCGCCGGGACAGGGGGACAGCGAGCAGTACTTC. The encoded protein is CASRPPGQGDSEQYF.

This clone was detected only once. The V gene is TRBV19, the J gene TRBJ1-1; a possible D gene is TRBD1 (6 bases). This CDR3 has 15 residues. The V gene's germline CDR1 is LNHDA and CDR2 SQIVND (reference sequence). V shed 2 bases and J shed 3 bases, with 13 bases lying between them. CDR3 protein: CASSIQGLGDTEAFF. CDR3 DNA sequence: TGTGCCAGTAGTATACAGGGGCTGGGGGACACTGAAGCTTTCTTT.

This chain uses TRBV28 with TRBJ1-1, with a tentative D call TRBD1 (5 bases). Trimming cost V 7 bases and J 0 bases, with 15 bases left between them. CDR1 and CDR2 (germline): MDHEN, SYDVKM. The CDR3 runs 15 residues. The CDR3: CASNPRQSMNTEAFF. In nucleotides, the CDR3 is TGTGCCAGCAACCCTAGACAGAGCATGAACACTGAAGCTTTCTTT.

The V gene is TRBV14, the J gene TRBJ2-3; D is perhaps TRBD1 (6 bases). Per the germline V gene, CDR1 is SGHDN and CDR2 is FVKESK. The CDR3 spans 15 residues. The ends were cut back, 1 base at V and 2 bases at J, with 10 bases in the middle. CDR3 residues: CASSQGWDNTDTQYF. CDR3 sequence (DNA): TGTGCCAGCAGCCAAGGTTGGGACAACACAGATACGCAGTATTTT.

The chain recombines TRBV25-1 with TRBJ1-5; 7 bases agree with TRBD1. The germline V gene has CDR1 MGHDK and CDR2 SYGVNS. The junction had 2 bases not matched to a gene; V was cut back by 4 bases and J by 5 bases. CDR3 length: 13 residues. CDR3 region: CASSARGYQPQHF. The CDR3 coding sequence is TGTGCCAGCAGTGCCAGGGGGTATCAGCCCCAGCATTTT.

The CDR3 DNA reads as TGCGCCAGCAGCCTGAGGAACTATGGCTACACCTTC. It specifies CASSLRNYGYTF. This chain joins TRBV23-1 and TRBJ1-2, with unresolved D. TRBV23-1 is noted as an ORF with a role that remains uncertain. The CDR3 contains 12 residues. V lost 6 bases to trimming and J lost 2 bases, with 7 bases between them.

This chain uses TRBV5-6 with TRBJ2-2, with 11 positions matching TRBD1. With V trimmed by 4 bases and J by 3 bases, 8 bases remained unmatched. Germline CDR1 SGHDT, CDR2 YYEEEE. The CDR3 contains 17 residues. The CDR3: CASSLVPGQGDTGELFF. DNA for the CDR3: TGTGCCAGCAGCCTCGTTCCGGGACAGGGGGACACCGGGGAGCTGTTTTTT.